These 7 T cell receptor beta chains were all obtained from the same sample, sequenced in a study of cytomegalovirus exposure and HLA in healthy donors. TCRdb's copy holds only in-frame clones and misses some; the assay was immunoSEQ multiplex PCR. The sample includes 260,000 or so clones, about 87% of them seen just once. The sequencing input was PBMCs. The receptors come from a man younger than 30 in good health and CMV-seronegative.

The J gene is TRBJ2-6, the V gene TRBV7-9; perhaps TRBD2 as D (7 bases). Trimming took 3 bases from V and 0 from J, leaving 12 bases between them. The germline gives CDR1 SEHNR, CDR2 FQNEAQ (reference sequence). This CDR3 is 17 amino acids long. In DNA form, the CDR3 reads TGTGCCAGCAGCTTTGGGGGCGGGAGCTCTGGGGCCAACGTCCTGACTTTC. Translated, it gives CASSFGGGSSGANVLTF.

The J gene is TRBJ2-2, the V gene TRBV6-1, with 7 bases lining up with TRBD2. Germline V lookup: CDR1 MNHNS, CDR2 SASEGT. The CDR3 has 15 amino acids. V lost 4 bases to trimming and J lost 5 bases; unmatched junction nucleotides: 7. CDR3 bases: TGTGCCAGCAGTGTATCTAGCGGAGAGACCGGGGAGCTGTTTTTT. Protein sequence: CASSVSSGETGELFF.

This chain connects TRBV18 to TRBJ2-7, with 8 bases that match TRBD1. CDR1 and CDR2 from the germline V gene are KGHSH and LQKENI. J lost 0 bases, V lost 4 bases, and 8 bases had no gene match. This CDR3 is 16 amino acids long. The CDR3 is CASSLDRDRYSYEQYF. CDR3 in DNA: TGTGCCAGCTCACTGGACCGGGACAGGTACTCCTACGAGCAGTACTTC.

The rearrangement joins TRBV19 to TRBJ1-1; TRBD1 might be the D (6 bases). Germline V lookup: CDR1 LNHDA, CDR2 SQIVND (reference sequence). V lost 7 bases and J 4 bases, leaving 16 bases between the germline ends. The CDR3 has 14 residues. CDR3 coding DNA: TGTGCCAGTACCCGAGGGGGGGGGCCCACTGAAGCTTTCTTT. It translates to CASTRGGGPTEAFF. The entire variable domain, with the rest obtained from reference TRBV19 and TRBJ1-1, is as follows: DGGITQSPKYLFRKEGQNVTLSCEQNLNHDAMYWYRQDPGQGLRLIYYSQIVNDFQKGDIAEGYSVSREKKESFPLTVTSAQKNPTAFYLCASTRGGGPTEAFFGQGTRLTVV.

The V gene is TRBV4-1, the J gene TRBJ2-5; 7 bases match TRBD2. CDR1 is MGHRA, CDR2 YSYEKL, per germline. The CDR3 is 14 amino acids. Losses at the gene ends were 4 bases for V and 5 bases for J; bases not matched to a gene: 7. The CDR3 nucleotides are TGCGCCAGCAGCCCCGGGGGAGGGAGCGAGACCCAGTACTTC. Encoded protein: CASSPGGGSETQYF.

The chain recombines TRBV5-1 with TRBJ2-1, with D maybe TRBD1 (6 bases). This CDR3 has 13 amino acids. Trimming stripped 4 bases from V and 4 bases from J, with 9 bases between. Germline assignment: CDR1 SGHRS and CDR2 YFSETQ. DNA of the CDR3: TGCGCCAGCAGCGAAACAGGGTACAATGAGCAGTTCTTC. It translates to CASSETGYNEQFF.

This chain connects TRBV19 to TRBJ2-5, with a possible D match to TRBD1 (6 bases). V lost 4 bases to trimming and J lost 5 bases, with 17 bases between them. Germline CDR1 is LNHDA and CDR2 is SQIVND (reference sequence). The CDR3 runs to 15 residues. The CDR3: CASSNDWDKRETQYF. As DNA, the CDR3 is TGTGCCAGTAGTAACGACTGGGACAAGCGCGAGACCCAGTACTTC.